This TCR beta chain was profiled in a study of CD8+ T cells in alopecia areata. Study-wide background: Spontaneously alopecic C3H/HeJ graft donors, about 6-13 months old, gave skin to approximately 6-10-week-old female C3H/HeJ mice.

This clone was observed a handful of times. Its antigen is not identified. The listed genes are named as in mouse. The CDR3 extends 4 residues past the end of the read, so its final part is completed from the germline J gene. Sequencing used cDNA as its template, made by extracting RNA and reverse transcribing it. TCRdb's table, derived via immunoSEQ multiplex PCR, lists solely in-frame clones and lacks some. The record shows 90,000 to 130,000 clones for this sample, with no singletons present. Notes on the study in general: Clonality exceeded that of normal scalp in lesional scalp, most notably in alopecia totalis/universalis. With patients, TCR sharing proved less clear than in mice, a difference possibly related to HLA. Scalp sample sequencing also detects resident alphabeta T cells of normal skin.

V lost 5 bases, J lost 1 base, and 12 bases lay in between. Germline lookup yields CDR1 NSQYPW and CDR2 LRSPGD (reference sequence). CDR3 size: 15 residues. The chain couples TRBV1 to TRBJ2-1; a possible D gene is TRBD1 (6 bases). The sequenced sample was lesional skin. This sequence originates from a C3H/HeJ mouse with alopecia areata. For the strain, the MHC haplotype given is H2-k. CDR3 DNA (partial): TGCACCTGCAGTTCACCAGGGGCGAACTATGCT. Translating it yields CTCSSPGANYA. The full CDR3 reads CTCSSPGANYAEQFF.